The clone carrying this TCR beta chain was found a few times. Its specificity is unknown. Germline loops: CDR1 ENHRY, CDR2 SYGVKD. V was cut by 4 bases and J by 1 base, with 15 bases left in between. The CDR3 covers 16 residues. This entry belongs to a study of blood T cells in healthy people across ages. Overall study findings and caveats: Diversity was estimated from one million T cells, and these estimates were considered underestimates. Measured against age, TCR beta diversity per million T cells decreased in a roughly linear manner. The unsorted PBMCs prevented any conclusive comparison of naive versus antigen-experienced cells.

Primed by a sample-barcoded 5' primer and a J-beta primer mix, a second PCR proceeded for roughly 7 to 11 cycles. TCRdb called the 5' RACE reads again in MiXCR, with one record for every CDR3 protein. Altogether 1.5 million to 2 million distinct CDR3 sequences are present, approximately 28% being singletons, with the ten largest covering about 7.7%. J is TRBJ2-3 and V is TRBV10-3; D possibly corresponds to TRBD2 (5 bases). The clonotype comes from a woman aged 25 to 39 in good health. Specimen: blood. CDR3 DNA: TGTGCCATCAGTGCGGACGAAGGACTGGGCACAGATACGCAGTATTTT. Translating it yields CAISADEGLGTDTQYF.